The clone carrying this T cell receptor beta chain was seen many times. Its antigen is unknown. V was trimmed by 2 bases and J by 0 bases, leaving 5 bases between them. Germline values: CDR1 SGHTA, CDR2 FQGNSA. This CDR3 comprises 14 residues. The data were obtained in a study of T cell repertoires in cytomegalovirus infection. Study overall: Researchers turned to recently identified HLA-C-restricted CMV epitopes as well as well-studied HLA-B-restricted ones. Public signatures in TCR beta pointed to CMV infection and matching HLA type. Overall study findings and caveats: In two of eight donors, the top clonotype was HLA-C-restricted CMV-specific.

TCRdb re-derived calls from the reads in MiXCR, one entry per CDR3 protein. The profile shows 450,000 to 600,000 distinct CDR3 sequences, roughly 46% of them singletons. This specimen was cultured PBMCs, taken from culture after CMV antigen stimulation. The chain uses TRBV7-2 and TRBJ2-4; no reliable D call. The source is a human donor in good health (CMV status not recorded). Some clones in this sample may be carry-over from other donors' samples. Written as DNA, the CDR3 is TGTGCCAGCAGCTTACTGCTAGCCAAAAACATTCAGTACTTC. Translated: CASSLLLAKNIQYF.